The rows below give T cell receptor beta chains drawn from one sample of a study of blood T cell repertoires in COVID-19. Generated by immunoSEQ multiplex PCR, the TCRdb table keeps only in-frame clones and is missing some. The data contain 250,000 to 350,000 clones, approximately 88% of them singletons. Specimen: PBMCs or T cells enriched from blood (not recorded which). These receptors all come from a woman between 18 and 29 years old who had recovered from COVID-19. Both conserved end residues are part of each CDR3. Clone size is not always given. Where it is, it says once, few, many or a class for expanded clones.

CDR3: CASSLSGSTDTQYF
J: TRBJ2-3
V: TRBV7-9
size: NA

CDR3: CASSRLAGTQETQYF
J: TRBJ2-5
V: TRBV4-1
size: NA

CDR3: CASSEQGRNTEAFF
J: TRBJ1-1
V: TRBV2
size: NA

CDR3: CASSPRGTGSGGYTF
J: TRBJ1-2
V: TRBV4-3
size: NA

CDR3: CASSSSGSQGRYTF
J: TRBJ1-2
V: TRBV5-1
size: NA

CDR3: CASYSTGTPNTEAFF
J: TRBJ1-1
V: TRBV2
size: once

CDR3: CASSQGGLRNTQYF
J: TRBJ2-3
V: TRBV4-1
size: NA

CDR3: CAISEPPLGGETQYF
J: TRBJ2-5
V: TRBV10-3
size: once

CDR3: CSVPGENTEAFF
J: TRBJ1-1
V: TRBV29-1
size: NA

CDR3: CASSVAGQGAGETQYF
J: TRBJ2-5
V: TRBV19
size: NA

CDR3: CASSLSGGYSYEQYF
J: TRBJ2-7
V: TRBV5-6
size: NA

CDR3: CAISREGGYTF
J: TRBJ1-2
V: TRBV10-3
size: NA

CDR3: CASSENSYYGYTF
J: TRBJ1-2
V: TRBV25-1
size: NA

CDR3: CASSVTGTGDTEAFF
J: TRBJ1-1
V: TRBV9
size: NA

CDR3: CASRGGGRTEAFF
J: TRBJ1-1
V: TRBV5-1
size: NA

CDR3: CASTSRGIESPLHF
J: TRBJ1-6
V: TRBV2
size: NA

CDR3: CASSPSGGAVEAFF
J: TRBJ1-1
V: TRBV5-5
size: NA

CDR3: CASSLGENSYNEQFF
J: TRBJ2-1
V: TRBV9
size: NA

CDR3: CASSLAGVGTDTQYF
J: TRBJ2-3
V: TRBV28
size: NA

CDR3: CASSETGASQETQYF
J: TRBJ2-5
V: TRBV6-2/TRBV6-3
size: NA

CDR3: CASSRLASGGGTGELFF
J: TRBJ2-2
V: TRBV18
size: NA

CDR3: CASSFDGQSYEQYF
J: TRBJ2-7
V: TRBV6-2/TRBV6-3
size: few

CDR3: CASSTRGGVRQPQHF
J: TRBJ1-5
V: TRBV28
size: NA

CDR3: CASSLWEETQYF
J: TRBJ2-5
V: TRBV5-5
size: NA

CDR3: CASSSSADTQYF
J: TRBJ2-3
V: TRBV7-9
size: once

CDR3: CASSLGRNNYGYTF
J: TRBJ1-2
V: TRBV7-8
size: once

CDR3: CASKPPTAGSGYTF
J: TRBJ1-2
V: TRBV19
size: once

CDR3: CASQGGAGEKLFF
J: TRBJ1-4
V: TRBV19
size: NA

CDR3: CASSRGQFYEQFF
J: TRBJ2-1
V: TRBV6-5
size: NA

CDR3: CASSPTQYTSGDNEQFF
J: TRBJ2-1
V: TRBV6-2/TRBV6-3
size: NA

CDR3: CASSSGDGLYGYTF
J: TRBJ1-2
V: TRBV5-1
size: NA

CDR3: CASSFGTGASVNEQFF
J: TRBJ2-1
V: TRBV5-6
size: once

CDR3: CASSQEREGLAKNIQYF
J: TRBJ2-4
V: TRBV3-1/TRBV3-2
size: NA

CDR3: CAISPGPTGNGYTF
J: TRBJ1-2
V: TRBV10-3
size: NA

CDR3: CASKLGSAGDEQFF
J: TRBJ2-1
V: TRBV5-1
size: NA

CDR3: CASSRGQGRGAEAFF
J: TRBJ1-1
V: TRBV4-2
size: NA

CDR3: CASRSTDREHGYTF
J: TRBJ1-2
V: TRBV28
size: NA

CDR3: CASSLLVGSDTQYF
J: TRBJ2-3
V: TRBV28
size: NA

CDR3: CASSLILPGGNTGELFF
J: TRBJ2-2
V: TRBV7-7
size: NA

CDR3: CASSRPPGGLGSGANVLTF
J: TRBJ2-6
V: TRBV19
size: once

CDR3: CASSQVPVNYGYTF
J: TRBJ1-2
V: TRBV4-2
size: NA

CDR3: CASSQEPARYNEQFF
J: TRBJ2-1
V: TRBV4-3
size: NA

CDR3: CASSYSRTSWANEQFF
J: TRBJ2-1
V: TRBV6-2/TRBV6-3
size: NA

CDR3: CASSESGFTTGELFF
J: TRBJ2-2
V: TRBV25-1
size: NA

CDR3: CASSAPGQAPTF
J: TRBJ1-2
V: TRBV12-3/TRBV12-4
size: NA

CDR3: CATSRGGYNEQFF
J: TRBJ2-1
V: TRBV27
size: NA

CDR3: CAWRGQSYGYTF
J: TRBJ1-2
V: TRBV30
size: NA